The present TCR beta chain was sequenced within a study of blood T cell repertoires in COVID-19. This CDR3 spans 14 amino acids. The germline V and J ends were trimmed by 0 bases and 4 bases, with 9 bases remaining between them. Germline V gene lookup returns CDR1 LGHNA and CDR2 YNFKEQ. The assay was immunoSEQ multiplex PCR, and TCRdb's table has in-frame clones only and misses some. The sample records 50,000 or so clones, approximately 88% being singletons. The source is an older man with acute or convalescent COVID-19. The sequenced sample consisted of peripheral blood. This rearrangement joins TRBV4-2 to TRBJ1-2; tentative D call: TRBD1 (5 bases). Here the CDR3 reads CASSQELGGYGYTF. The DNA of the CDR3 is TGTGCCAGCAGCCAAGAGCTGGGGGGCTATGGCTACACCTTC.